The 24 T cell receptor beta chains below come from one sample, sequenced in a study of blood T cell repertoires in COVID-19. Clones were sequenced by immunoSEQ multiplex PCR, and TCRdb holds only the in-frame ones, with some missing. Among 100,000 to 150,000 clones listed, around 81% were seen once. Sequencing input: peripheral blood. The receptor source for this set is a man in his 70s with acute or convalescent COVID-19.

This sequence joins TRBV19 and TRBJ2-5, with D perhaps matching TRBD1 (5 bases). Germline V gives CDR1 LNHDA, CDR2 SQIVND (reference sequence). V lost 7 bases and J 3 bases, leaving 15 bases between the germline ends. This CDR3 has 14 amino acids. The CDR3 loop reads CASTSNRIEETQYF. In DNA form, the CDR3 reads TGTGCCAGTACCTCGAACAGGATTGAAGAGACCCAGTACTTC.

This sequence joins TRBV7-2 and TRBJ2-3, with D unclear. The V end was cut by 1 base, the J end by 9 bases, with 8 bases between. This CDR3 is 12 amino acids long. Germline CDR1 reads SGHTA; CDR2 reads FQGNSA. The DNA for the CDR3 is TGTGCCAGCAGCTTAGACGCGTGGACGCAGTATTTT. It yields the protein CASSLDAWTQYF.

This chain joins TRBV12-3 or TRBV12-4 and TRBJ1-1; no clear D gene. With 6 bases removed from V and 5 bases from J, the gap between germline ends came to 13 bases. The CDR3 sequence is 13 residues long. The chain's CDR3 is CASSQPAGTEAFF. The CDR3 DNA is TGTGCCAGCAGCCAACCGGCGGGGACTGAAGCTTTCTTT.

The rearrangement joins TRBV7-2 to TRBJ1-2; D may be TRBD1 (6 bases). Trimming took off 3 bases at V and 3 bases at J, with 11 bases between the two ends. Germline V gene sequence: CDR1 SGHTA, CDR2 FQGNSA. This CDR3 spans 14 amino acids. CDR3 protein: CASSLNDRYYGYTF. The CDR3 coding sequence is TGTGCCAGCAGCTTGAACGACAGGTACTATGGCTACACCTTC.

The chain combines TRBV9 with TRBJ2-7, with D perhaps matching TRBD2 (5 bases). This CDR3 is 15 amino acids long. The germline gives CDR1 SGDLS, CDR2 YYNGEE. V lost 3 bases and J 4 bases, leaving 17 bases between the germline ends. The CDR3 loop is CASSANARSGYEQYF. CDR3 in DNA: TGTGCCAGCAGCGCAAACGCCCGTTCGGGATACGAGCAGTACTTC.

CDR3 residues: CASSVRSKGGIDEQYF. In nucleotides, the CDR3 is TGCGCCAGCAGCGTAAGGTCTAAAGGGGGCATCGACGAGCAGTACTTC. The V and J genes are TRBV5-1 and TRBJ2-7; TRBD1 matches at 7 bases. The CDR3 loop spans 16 amino acids. Losses at the gene ends were 4 bases for V and 5 bases for J; bases not matched to a gene: 15. Germline loops: CDR1 SGHRS, CDR2 YFSETQ.

This CDR3 reads CASSFRDREVNEKLFF. CDR3 sequence (DNA): TGTGCCAGCAGCTTCCGGGACAGGGAGGTGAACGAAAAACTGTTTTTT. V usage is TRBV7-3 and J usage is TRBJ1-4; 9 positions match TRBD1. Unmatched junction bases numbered 10, after V lost 3 bases and J lost 8 bases. The CDR3 has 16 amino acids. Looked up from germline, CDR1 is SGHTA and CDR2 is FQGTGA.

The chain employs TRBV21-1 and TRBJ1-2; the table's D call, TRBD1, was not checked against the DNA. TRBV21-1 is a pseudogene. This CDR3 is 15 amino acids long. Written as DNA, the CDR3 is TGTGCCAGCAGCAACAAACACAGGACGAGGAGTGGCTACACCTTC. Encoded protein: CASSNKHRTRSGYTF.

This rearrangement joins TRBV19 to TRBJ1-5, with a possible D match to TRBD1 (5 bases). V was clipped by 3 bases and J by 4 bases, with 13 bases between them. The CDR3 runs to 15 residues. CDR1 is LNHDA, CDR2 SQIVND, per germline (reference sequence). The CDR3 loop reads CASSIPGLGNQPQHF. CDR3 DNA: TGTGCCAGTAGTATTCCAGGGCTGGGGAATCAGCCCCAGCATTTT.

In DNA, the CDR3 is TGTGCCACCAGTGATTCCTCAACCGGGACAGGGCCCCAGGAGACCCAGTACTTC. Residues: CATSDSSTGTGPQETQYF. The chain is built from TRBV24-1 and TRBJ2-5, with 9 bases that match TRBD1. CDR1 KGHDR and CDR2 SFDVKD come from the germline V gene. V shed 2 bases and J 5 bases; nucleotides not matched to a gene: 14. This CDR3 is 18 amino acids long.

This clone was seen a single time. The chain employs TRBV9 and TRBJ2-1, with 8 bases aligning to TRBD2. CDR1 and CDR2 from the germline V gene are SGDLS and YYNGEE. Losses at the gene ends were 2 bases for V and 7 bases for J; bases not matched to a gene: 11. The CDR3 sequence is 16 residues long. For the CDR3, the DNA is TGTGCCAGCAGCGTTTACGACGGGGGGGCTGATAATGAGCAGTTCTTC. It encodes CASSVYDGGADNEQFF.

The chain links TRBV7-2 to TRBJ2-7; D ambiguous. V lost 1 base and J lost 1, with 8 bases in between. The germline V gene encodes CDR1 SGHTA and CDR2 FQGNSA. This CDR3 is 14 amino acids long. The CDR3 reads CASSLVVQSYEQYF. CDR3 sequence (DNA): TGTGCCAGCAGCTTAGTTGTCCAGTCCTACGAGCAGTACTTC.

The chain is built from TRBV30 and TRBJ2-2, with D perhaps matching TRBD1 (6 bases). Trimming pared 5 bases from V and 4 bases from J, leaving 11 bases between. The V gene's germline CDR1 is GTSNPN and CDR2 SVGIG (reference sequence). The CDR3 is 13 residues long. CDR3 nucleotides: TGTGCCTGGTCAGGGGTTACCACCGGGGAGCTGTTTTTT. As protein: CAWSGVTTGELFF.

V and J are TRBV6-1 and TRBJ2-1, with D maybe TRBD2 (6 bases). The CDR3 totals 15 residues. Germline V gene sequence: CDR1 MNHNS, CDR2 SASEGT. The V end lost 3 bases, the J end lost 1 base, and 10 bases lay between the germline ends. The CDR3 spells CASSEGGTSYNEQFF. In DNA form, the CDR3 reads TGTGCCAGCAGTGAGGGGGGAACATCCTACAATGAGCAGTTCTTC.

The chain employs TRBV19 and TRBJ1-6, with D perhaps matching TRBD1 (6 bases). V dropped 5 bases and J dropped 2 bases, with 10 bases sitting between them. Germline CDR1 reads LNHDA; CDR2 reads SQIVND (reference sequence). The length of the CDR3 is 15 residues. CDR3 nucleotides: TGTGCCAGTAGTCAGGGGATTGCCTATAATTCACCCCTCCACTTT. Translated, it gives CASSQGIAYNSPLHF.

V is TRBV21-1 and J is TRBJ1-1; TRBD1 reflects the table's D call only, with no check against the DNA. TRBV21-1 is a known pseudogene. CDR3 length: 14 residues. CDR3 DNA sequence: TGTGCCAGCAACGGACAGGTTTCATTTACTGAAGCTTTCTTT. Residues: CASNGQVSFTEAFF.

This clone was recorded once. The rearrangement uses TRBV4-1 and TRBJ2-1; 13 bases are a match to TRBD2. The CDR3 runs to 17 residues. Germline CDR1 reads MGHRA; CDR2 reads YSYEKL. Unmatched junction bases numbered 5, after V lost 1 base and J lost 5 bases. The CDR3 DNA reads as TGCGCCAGCAGCCAAGTAAGAGGGACTAGCGGGAACAATGAGCAGTTCTTC. As protein: CASSQVRGTSGNNEQFF.

The chain couples TRBV18 to TRBJ1-2; D might be TRBD1 (5 bases). Germline V gives CDR1 KGHSH, CDR2 LQKENI. CDR3 size: 16 residues. V was shortened by 1 base and J by 1 base, with 13 bases between the two germline ends. The CDR3 nucleotides are TGTGCCAGCTCACCACGGAAGGGGCGGATTAACTATGGCTACACCTTC. Amino acids: CASSPRKGRINYGYTF.

The rearrangement joins TRBV7-2 to TRBJ2-2; TRBD1 is a possible D gene (6 bases). The CDR3 is 15 amino acids. With 6 bases removed from V and 4 bases from J, the gap between germline ends came to 15 bases. CDR1 and CDR2 (germline): SGHTA, FQGNSA. The CDR3: CASSSIGQSTGELFF. The CDR3, as DNA: TGTGCCAGCAGTTCGATCGGACAGTCCACCGGGGAGCTGTTTTTT.

The chain carries TRBV19 and TRBJ1-5; the D gene is possibly TRBD1 (6 bases). Germline V gene sequence: CDR1 LNHDA, CDR2 SQIVND (reference sequence). This CDR3 comprises 14 residues. The V gene lost 5 bases and the J gene lost 7 bases, with 15 bases spanning the gap. CDR3 loop: CASSPTGFQQPQHF. The CDR3 nucleotides read TGTGCCAGTAGTCCCACAGGGTTCCAACAGCCCCAGCATTTT.

The V gene is TRBV19, the J gene TRBJ1-1, with D possibly TRBD1 on 5 matching bases. Trimming stripped 9 bases from V and 4 bases from J, with 15 bases between. Germline CDR1 reads LNHDA; CDR2 reads SQIVND (reference sequence). CDR3 length equals 13 residues. Written as DNA, the CDR3 is TGTGCCAGCACGGGGGGGGTGGGCACTGAAGCTTTCTTT. As protein: CASTGGVGTEAFF.

This clone was observed a handful of times. This sequence joins TRBV9 and TRBJ1-3, with a tentative D call TRBD1 (5 bases). Looked up from germline, CDR1 is SGDLS and CDR2 is YYNGEE. The CDR3 length is 15 residues. The V gene lost 0 bases and the J gene lost 1 base, with 8 bases spanning the gap. The DNA for the CDR3 is TGTGCCAGCAGCGTAGCGGACACGTCTGGAAACACCATATATTTT. It specifies CASSVADTSGNTIYF.

The sample holds one count of this clone. The V and J genes are TRBV5-4 and TRBJ1-4; 8 bases match TRBD1. Germline CDR1 reads SGHNT; CDR2 reads YYREEE (reference sequence). CDR3 length equals 14 residues. The V gene end was trimmed by 0 bases and the J gene end by 5 bases; junction bases not matched to a gene: 0. CDR3 nucleotide sequence: TGTGCCAGCAGCTTGGACAGGGGGAATGAAAAACTGTTTTTT. This encodes CASSLDRGNEKLFF.

This clone showed up just a few times. The chain joins TRBV5-4 to TRBJ2-3; D is undetermined. Deletions cut 0 bases from V and 2 bases from J, with 4 bases between. Germline assignment: CDR1 SGHNT and CDR2 YYREEE (reference sequence). This CDR3 has 13 residues. CDR3 in amino acids: CASSLELTDTQYF. The CDR3 DNA reads as TGTGCCAGCAGCTTGGAACTCACAGATACGCAGTATTTT.